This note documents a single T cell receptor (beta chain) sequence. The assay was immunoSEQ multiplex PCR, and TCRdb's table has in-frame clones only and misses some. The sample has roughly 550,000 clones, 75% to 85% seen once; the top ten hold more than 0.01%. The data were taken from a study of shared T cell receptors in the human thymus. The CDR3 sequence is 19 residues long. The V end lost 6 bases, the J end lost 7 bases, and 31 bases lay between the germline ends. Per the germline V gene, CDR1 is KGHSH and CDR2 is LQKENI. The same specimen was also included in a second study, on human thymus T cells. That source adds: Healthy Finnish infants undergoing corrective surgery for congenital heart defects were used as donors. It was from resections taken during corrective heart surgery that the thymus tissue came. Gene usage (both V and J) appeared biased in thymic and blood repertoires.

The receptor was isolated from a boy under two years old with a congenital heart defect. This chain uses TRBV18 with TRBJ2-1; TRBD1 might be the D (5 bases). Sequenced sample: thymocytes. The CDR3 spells CASSPILTARARTANEQFF. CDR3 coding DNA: TGTGCCAGCTCTCCTATTTTGACAGCCCGGGCCAGGACGGCGAATGAGCAGTTCTTC.